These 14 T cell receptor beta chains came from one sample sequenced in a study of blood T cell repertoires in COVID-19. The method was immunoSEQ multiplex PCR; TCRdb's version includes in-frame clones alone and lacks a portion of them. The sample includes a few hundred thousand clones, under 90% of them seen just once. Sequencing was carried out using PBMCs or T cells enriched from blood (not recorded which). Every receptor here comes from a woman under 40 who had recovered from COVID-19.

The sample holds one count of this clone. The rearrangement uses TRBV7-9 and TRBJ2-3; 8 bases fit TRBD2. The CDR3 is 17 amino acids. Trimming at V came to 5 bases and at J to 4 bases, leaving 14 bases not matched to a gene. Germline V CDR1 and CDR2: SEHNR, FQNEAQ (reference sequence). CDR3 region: CASSLMISGNSADTQYF. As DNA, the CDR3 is TGTGCCAGCAGCCTTATGATTAGCGGGAATTCAGCAGATACGCAGTATTTT.

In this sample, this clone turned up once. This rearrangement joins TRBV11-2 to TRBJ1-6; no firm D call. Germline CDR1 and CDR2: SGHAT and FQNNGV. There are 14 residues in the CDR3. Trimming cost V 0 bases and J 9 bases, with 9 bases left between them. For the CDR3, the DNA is TGTGCCAGCAGCTTAGATTTGCGTACTTCACCCCTCCACTTT. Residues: CASSLDLRTSPLHF.

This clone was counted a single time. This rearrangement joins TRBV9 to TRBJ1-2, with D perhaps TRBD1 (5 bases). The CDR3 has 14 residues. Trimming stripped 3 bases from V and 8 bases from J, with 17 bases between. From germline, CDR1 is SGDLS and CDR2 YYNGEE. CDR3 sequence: CASSGSGGVRGYTF. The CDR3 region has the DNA TGTGCCAGCAGCGGCTCGGGGGGAGTAAGAGGCTACACCTTC.

DNA for the CDR3: TGTGCCACCAGCAGGACAGGGAATGAAGCTTTCTTT. Translation gives CATSRTGNEAFF. V is TRBV15 and J is TRBJ1-1; TRBD1 matches 7 bases. The CDR3 extends over 12 amino acids. CDR1 and CDR2 (germline): LNHNV, YYDKDF (reference sequence). Trimming at V came to 3 bases and at J to 7 bases, leaving 2 bases not matched to a gene.

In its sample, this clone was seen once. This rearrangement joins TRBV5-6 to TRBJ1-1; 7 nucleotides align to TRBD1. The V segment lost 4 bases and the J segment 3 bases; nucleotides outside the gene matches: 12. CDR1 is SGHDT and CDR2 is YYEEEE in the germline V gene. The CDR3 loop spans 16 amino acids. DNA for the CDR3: TGTGCCAGCAGCATACTGACAGGGTGGCAAGACACTGAAGCTTTCTTT. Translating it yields CASSILTGWQDTEAFF.

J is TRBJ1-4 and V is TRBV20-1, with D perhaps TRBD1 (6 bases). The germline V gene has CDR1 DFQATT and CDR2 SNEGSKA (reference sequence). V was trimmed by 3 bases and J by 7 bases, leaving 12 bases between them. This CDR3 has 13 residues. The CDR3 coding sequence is TGCAGTGCTAGTTGGGGGGGCGGTGAAAAACTGTTTTTT. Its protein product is CSASWGGGEKLFF.

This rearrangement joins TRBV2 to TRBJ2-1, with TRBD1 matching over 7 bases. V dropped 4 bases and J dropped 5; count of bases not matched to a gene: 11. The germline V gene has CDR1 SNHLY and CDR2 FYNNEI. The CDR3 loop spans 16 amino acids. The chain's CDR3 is CASSGRTGQHHNEQFF. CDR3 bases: TGTGCCAGCAGTGGCCGGACAGGCCAGCATCACAATGAGCAGTTCTTC.

The DNA of the CDR3 is TGTGCCATCAGTGATATCTTGGGGACTAGCTACGAGCAGTACTTC. Residues: CAISDILGTSYEQYF. The chain recombines TRBV10-3 with TRBJ2-7, with 8 bases lining up with TRBD2. Germline-derived CDR1 and CDR2 are ENHRY and SYGVKD. CDR3 length: 15 amino acids. Trimming cost V 3 bases and J 3 bases; bases outside gene matches: 7.

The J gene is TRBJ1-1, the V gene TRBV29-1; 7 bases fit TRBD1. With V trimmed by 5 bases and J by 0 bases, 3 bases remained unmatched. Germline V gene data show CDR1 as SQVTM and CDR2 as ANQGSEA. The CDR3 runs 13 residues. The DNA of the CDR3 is TGCAGCGTTTCACAGGGGATGAACACTGAAGCTTTCTTT. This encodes CSVSQGMNTEAFF.

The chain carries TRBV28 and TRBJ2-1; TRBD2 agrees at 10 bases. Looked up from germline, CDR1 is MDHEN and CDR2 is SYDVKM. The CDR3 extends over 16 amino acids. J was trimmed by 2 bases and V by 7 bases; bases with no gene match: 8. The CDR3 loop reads CASKTSGLLAYNEQFF. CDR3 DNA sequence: TGTGCCAGCAAGACTAGCGGGCTTCTAGCCTACAATGAGCAGTTCTTC.

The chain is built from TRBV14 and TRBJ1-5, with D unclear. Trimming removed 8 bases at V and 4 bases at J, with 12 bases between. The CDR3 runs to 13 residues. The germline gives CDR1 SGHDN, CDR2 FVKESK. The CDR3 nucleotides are TGTGCCAGCTCGGGAGGGTCGAATCAGCCCCAGCATTTT. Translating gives CASSGGSNQPQHF.

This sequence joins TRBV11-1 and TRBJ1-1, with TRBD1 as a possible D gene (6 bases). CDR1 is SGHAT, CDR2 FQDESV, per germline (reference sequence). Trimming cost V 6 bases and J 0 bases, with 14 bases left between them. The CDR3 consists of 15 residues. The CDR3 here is CASSLHRELNTEAFF. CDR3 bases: TGTGCCAGCAGTTTACACAGGGAATTGAACACTGAAGCTTTCTTT.

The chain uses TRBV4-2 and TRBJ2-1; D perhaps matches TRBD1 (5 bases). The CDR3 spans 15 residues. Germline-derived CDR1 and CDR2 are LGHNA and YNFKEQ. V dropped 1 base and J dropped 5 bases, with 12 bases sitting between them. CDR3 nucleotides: TGTGCCAGCAGCCAAGGCCCAGGGAATAACAATGAGCAGTTCTTC. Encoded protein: CASSQGPGNNNEQFF.

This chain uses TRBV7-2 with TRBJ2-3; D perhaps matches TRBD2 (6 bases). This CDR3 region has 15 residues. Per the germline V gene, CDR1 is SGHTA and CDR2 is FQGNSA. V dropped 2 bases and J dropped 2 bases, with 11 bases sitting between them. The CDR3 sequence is CASSLQAGNTDTQYF. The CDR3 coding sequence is TGTGCCAGCAGCTTACAGGCGGGGAACACAGATACGCAGTATTTT.